One and the same sample provided the 10 T cell receptor beta chains below, sequenced in a study of neurological immune-mediated disorders. Sample time point: technical triplicate 2. TCRdb re-called the 5' RACE reads with MiXCR, one entry per CDR3 protein. The table lists more than 30,000 distinct CDR3 sequences, about an eighth of them singletons. The sample consisted of CD4+ T cells from blood. These receptors were collected from a female donor with HTLV-1-associated myelopathy (HAM/TSP).

Here the CDR3 DNA reads TGTGCCAGCACCGAGACCGGGACCTTCACAGATACGCAGTATTTT. Translated: CASTETGTFTDTQYF. This rearrangement joins TRBV12-3 or TRBV12-4 to TRBJ2-3; D tentatively reads TRBD1 or TRBD2 (5 bases each). The CDR3 length is 15 residues. The V gene lost 7 bases and the J gene lost 2 bases, with 16 bases spanning the gap.

The sample holds many counts of this clonotype. The chain couples TRBV3-1 to TRBJ2-1; TRBD1 matches 8 bases. CDR3 size: 16 residues. The germline gives CDR1 LGHDT, CDR2 YNNKEL (reference sequence). The V and J ends lost 4 bases and 6 bases, in that order; junction bases with no gene match: 11. The CDR3 reads CASSPETGEMANEQFF. CDR3 bases: TGTGCCAGCAGCCCCGAGACAGGGGAGATGGCCAATGAGCAGTTCTTC.

For this clonotype: No DNA is shown, since the ends of the CDR3 on it are uncertain; the CDR3 is the one TCRdb lists. V is TRBV5-1 and J is TRBJ2-3; the table's D call TRBD2 went unverified against the DNA. The CDR3 spans 20 residues, counting both ends. Germline V CDR1 and CDR2: SGHRS, YFSETQ. The CDR3: CASSFYICSVLAGVIDTQYF.

By frequency in the sample, this clonotype is large. The chain carries TRBV7-2 and TRBJ2-1, with 7 nucleotides matching TRBD2. The CDR3 is 14 amino acids. Germline V gene lookup returns CDR1 SGHTA and CDR2 FQGNSA. The trim removed 2 bases at V and 9 bases at J, leaving 7 bases unmatched. Written as DNA, the CDR3 is TGTGCCAGCAGCTTAATGGCGGGAGAGTTTGAGCAGTTCTTC. Residues: CASSLMAGEFEQFF.

This clonotype was observed many times. The CDR3 loop is CASSLERVSEQYF. The CDR3 DNA follows: TGTGCCAGCAGCTTAGAAAGGGTTAGCGAGCAGTACTTC. The chain carries TRBV11-2 and TRBJ2-7; D remains unclear. V shed 0 bases and J shed 6 bases, with 9 bases lying between them. Germline CDR1 and CDR2: SGHAT and FQNNGV. The CDR3 is made up of 13 amino acids.

V is TRBV5-1 and J is TRBJ1-3, with 7 nucleotides matching TRBD1. Germline CDR1 SGHRS, CDR2 YFSETQ. Germline trimming cut 5 bases from V and 3 bases from J; bases unmatched to any gene: 2. The CDR3 totals 13 residues. CDR3 DNA sequence: TGCGCCAGCAGGACAGGGTATGGAAACACCATATATTTT. Its protein product is CASRTGYGNTIYF.

The sample holds many counts of this clonotype. The chain uses TRBV6-5 and TRBJ1-2, with TRBD1 matching over 7 bases. This CDR3 is 13 amino acids long. CDR1 is MNHEY and CDR2 is SVGAGI in the germline V gene. With 6 bases clipped from V and 4 bases from J, the junction kept 5 bases outside the gene matches. CDR3 nucleotide sequence: TGTGCCAGCAGGCAAGGACAGGCCTATGGCTACACCTTC. It codes for CASRQGQAYGYTF.

In its sample, this clonotype was seen many times. V usage is TRBV12-3 or TRBV12-4 and J usage is TRBJ2-5; D unclear. The CDR3 consists of 13 residues. Trimming pared 3 bases from V and 3 bases from J, leaving 8 bases between. As DNA, the CDR3 is TGTGCCAGCAGTTTTTCTGGGGAAGAGACCCAGTACTTC. Amino acid sequence: CASSFSGEETQYF.

This clonotype came up many times. The rearrangement uses TRBV20-1 and TRBJ1-1; no reliable D call. V gave up 3 bases and J gave up 0 bases, with 8 bases separating them. The CDR3 has 13 amino acids. CDR1 and CDR2 (germline): DFQATT, SNEGSKA (reference sequence). This CDR3 reads CSARKNMNTEAFF. The CDR3, as DNA: TGCAGTGCTAGGAAGAATATGAACACTGAAGCTTTCTTT.

The chain carries TRBV7-9 and TRBJ1-1; tentative D call: TRBD1 (6 bases). Trimming cost V 5 bases and J 5 bases, with 15 bases left between them. CDR1 and CDR2 from the germline V gene are SEHNR and FQNEAQ (reference sequence). This CDR3 is built from 14 residues. Written as DNA, the CDR3 is TGTGCCAGCAGCCCCCGTACAGGGAAAACTGAAGCTTTCTTT. This sequence encodes CASSPRTGKTEAFF.